This entry features one TCR beta chain sequence. The sample holds many counts of this clone. No antigen is known for it. The input lacks base qualities; no much larger clone sits a single base away. The germline V gene (reference sequence) yields SGHKS for CDR1 and YYEKEE for CDR2. V gives up 1 base and J gives up 4 bases, and the segment between their germline ends measures 15 bases. The CDR3, cysteine through phenylalanine, is 16 amino acids long. Left in the record is the CDR3 DNA by itself, 48 bases read in frame from the first base. The immunoSEQ Assay, a bias-controlled multiplex PCR, was used to amplify TCRbeta CDR3 regions from genomic DNA. The study's own analysis went as follows. Nucleated cell counts per sample were estimated from amplification of reference gene primers within the assay. To quantify the absolute abundance of each unique TCRbeta CDR3 rearrangement, sequence reads were collapsed and filtered. For each sample, productive Simpson clonality was calculated as the square root of Simpson's diversity index across productive rearrangements. What TCRdb holds here is the immuneACCESS table cut down to in-frame rearrangements. Part of the clones is not present; checked against another copy, under half of the missing clones reflect an unresolved V gene, and the others are unexplained. Clone size and the V and J calls come from that table; the DNA yielded D and trimming. Counted in this sample were about 81,000 clones; roughly 84% of them appeared once. The top ten constitute about 14% of the sample.

The data are from a study of blood T cell repertoires in COVID-19 (dated by TCRdb to 2018 to 2020). Looking at the study overall: Collaborator samples came from the United States, Italy and Spain and covered acute and convalescent phases of COVID-19. The prospective study material was composed of cDNA or gDNA derived from T cells, B-cell-depleted T cells, or PBMCs. Subjects who had been exposed to COVID-19, were actively infected with it, or had recovered from it provided the deeply sampled blood TCRbeta repertoires that made up the dataset. The repertoires were released in a freely available public database meant as a resource for research on the immune response to SARS-CoV-2. Samples were obtained from the ongoing ImmuneRACE study (first 160 participants) and from 1,254 subjects provided by 6 global collaborators. Nearly every sample came with metadata listing a de-identified subject ID, COVID-19 status, age in years and sex. HLA class I and class II types, where available, came from metadata supplied by the sample provider rather than from assay-based typing. General study outcomes and caveats: How much clinical and demographic metadata was included differed by source and by participant, and the metadata was provided uncurated.

Each collaborating institution followed its own protocols to collect whole blood in K2EDTA tubes. For TCRbeta analysis, collaborators shipped samples in one of three forms: frozen whole blood, isolated PBMCs, or DNA extracted from either of those sample types. The sample was peripheral blood. The sequence was obtained from a woman in her seventies with acute or convalescent COVID-19. Recombination connected TRBV5-5 to TRBJ1-3, with TRBD1 as a weak D call on 6 bases. The bases read TGTGCCAGCAGCTTGTTGGTGGGGGCAACCGGAAACACCATATATTTT. Translated, this gives CASSLLVGATGNTIYF.